The 12 T cell receptor beta chains below were found in one sample sequenced in a study of blood T cells in healthy people across ages. A second PCR of 7 to 11 cycles used a sample-barcoded 5' primer and a J-beta primer mix. A single record per CDR3 protein comes from TCRdb applying MiXCR to the 5' RACE reads. The table records around 600,000 distinct CDR3 sequences, 47% of them present only once. Sequencing was done on a sample of blood. The source is a man of 80 years or more in good health.

The chain has TRBV28 and TRBJ2-5, with 9 positions matching TRBD1. Judging by the DNA end, TRBJ2-7 fits better; the J call may be wrong. CDR3 length: 13 residues. CDR1 MDHEN and CDR2 SYDVKM come from the germline V gene. The CDR3 spells CASREDRGYEQYF. As DNA, the CDR3 is TGTGCCAGCAGGGAGGACAGGGGCTACGAGCAGTACTTC.

The chain uses TRBV20-1 and TRBJ2-7; 9 bases map to TRBD1. Germline CDR1 and CDR2: DFQATT and SNEGSKA (reference sequence). The junction had 13 bases not matched to a gene; V was cut back by 5 bases and J by 5 bases. This CDR3 has 15 amino acids. The CDR3 protein is CSAAVGGTGTDEQYF. In nucleotides, the CDR3 is TGCAGTGCTGCCGTTGGCGGGACAGGGACCGACGAGCAGTACTTC.

This clonotype came up a few times. CDR3 loop: CSVGAAMNTEAFF. The DNA for the CDR3 is TGCAGCGTTGGGGCAGCAATGAACACTGAAGCTTTCTTT. This chain joins TRBV29-1 and TRBJ1-1; no definite D call. CDR1 is SQVTM, CDR2 ANQGSEA, per germline. The CDR3 totals 13 residues. V shed 4 bases and J shed 0 bases, with 9 bases lying between them.

This clonotype was seen just once. The CDR3, as DNA: TGCAGTGCTAGAGTCCCTAGCGCTAGACGGAATGAGCAGTTCTTC. Translation: CSARVPSARRNEQFF. The V gene is TRBV20-1, the J gene TRBJ2-1, with a tentative D call TRBD2 (6 bases). The germline V gene encodes CDR1 DFQATT and CDR2 SNEGSKA (reference sequence). The CDR3 contains 15 residues. The ends were cut back, 1 base at V and 7 bases at J, with 17 bases in the middle.

The chain uses TRBV27 and TRBJ1-1; D call uncertain. CDR1 is MNHEY, CDR2 SMNVEV, per germline (reference sequence). This CDR3 region has 13 residues. Trimming cost V 2 bases and J 5 bases, with 9 bases left between them. The CDR3 is CASSLMVGTEAFF. The CDR3 bases are TGTGCCAGCAGTTTAATGGTGGGGACTGAAGCTTTCTTT.

The rearrangement uses TRBV14 and TRBJ2-5; D is perhaps TRBD2 (5 bases). Germline V gene data show CDR1 as SGHDN and CDR2 as FVKESK. This CDR3 comprises 14 residues. V shed 1 base and J shed 9 bases, with 15 bases lying between them. CDR3 in DNA: TGTGCCAGCAGCCAAGCCGGGCCCCAGGAGGCCCAGTACTTC. It translates to CASSQAGPQEAQYF.

The chain recombines TRBV7-8 with TRBJ1-1, with D unclear. The CDR3 covers 14 residues. V was clipped by 4 bases and J by 2 bases, with 11 bases between them. Germline CDR1 reads SGHVS; CDR2 reads FQNEAQ. CDR3 in DNA: TGTGCCAGCAGCTCCTACGGGGAAAACACTGAAGCTTTCTTT. It encodes CASSSYGENTEAFF.

In DNA form, the CDR3 reads TGTGCCAGCAGCTTAGGGGCAGGGGACTACGAGCAGTACTTC. This translates into CASSLGAGDYEQYF. The chain employs TRBV7-9 and TRBJ2-7, with D possibly TRBD1 on 6 matching bases. The V end was cut by 1 base, the J end by 3 bases, with 10 bases between. This CDR3 contains 14 residues. Germline V gives CDR1 SEHNR, CDR2 FQNEAQ (reference sequence).

In its sample, this clonotype was seen a few times. The J gene is TRBJ2-1, the V gene TRBV20-1; D remains ambiguous. Looked up from germline, CDR1 is DFQATT and CDR2 is SNEGSKA (reference sequence). CDR3 length: 12 amino acids. Between the trimmed V and J ends, which lost 3 bases and 8 bases, there was a span of 11 bases. The CDR3 sequence is CSARSREYEQFF. Written as DNA, the CDR3 is TGCAGTGCTAGGTCCAGAGAATATGAGCAGTTCTTC.

This clonotype was picked up a small number of times. J is TRBJ1-2 and V is TRBV5-1; D is undetermined. V dropped 2 bases and J dropped 7 bases, with 15 bases sitting between them. The CDR3 consists of 14 residues. Germline assignment: CDR1 SGHRS and CDR2 YFSETQ. CDR3: CASSLRNFNGGYTF. DNA for the CDR3: TGCGCCAGCAGCTTAAGGAATTTTAACGGTGGCTACACCTTC.

The gene calls are TRBV29-1 and TRBJ2-1; 15 bases fit TRBD2. J gave up 2 bases and V 7 bases, and 9 bases lay outside the gene matches. CDR1 and CDR2 (germline): SQVTM, ANQGSEA. The CDR3 has 17 amino acids. The CDR3 spells CSGSGLAGGSAYNEQFF. The CDR3, as DNA: TGCAGCGGATCGGGACTAGCGGGAGGATCTGCCTACAATGAGCAGTTCTTC.

For the CDR3, the DNA is TGCGCCAGCAGCCCAGTTGGGACAGGGGTAAACTCTGGGGCCAACGTCCTGACTTTC. Its protein product is CASSPVGTGVNSGANVLTF. The chain carries TRBV4-1 and TRBJ2-6; 10 bases match TRBD1. CDR1 and CDR2 (germline): MGHRA, YSYEKL. The V segment lost 4 bases and the J segment 0 bases; nucleotides outside the gene matches: 9. CDR3 size: 19 residues.